The entry below gives a single TCR beta chain sequence along with its context. The record originates from a study of cytomegalovirus exposure and HLA in healthy donors. The CDR3 has 14 amino acids. Germline lookup yields CDR1 SGHRS and CDR2 YFSETQ. Trimming took 3 bases from V and 1 from J, leaving 10 bases between them. Assay: immunoSEQ multiplex PCR; the TCRdb copy retains only in-frame clones and omits some. Of 50,000 to 65,000 clones in the sample, about 96% were seen once. This receptor was obtained from a woman younger than 35 in good health and CMV-seronegative. This chain connects TRBV5-1 to TRBJ1-1; D is unclear. The sequencing sample was made of PBMCs. This chain's CDR3 is CASSYSPGNTEAFF. For the CDR3, the DNA is TGCGCCAGCAGCTACTCCCCGGGGAACACTGAAGCTTTCTTT.